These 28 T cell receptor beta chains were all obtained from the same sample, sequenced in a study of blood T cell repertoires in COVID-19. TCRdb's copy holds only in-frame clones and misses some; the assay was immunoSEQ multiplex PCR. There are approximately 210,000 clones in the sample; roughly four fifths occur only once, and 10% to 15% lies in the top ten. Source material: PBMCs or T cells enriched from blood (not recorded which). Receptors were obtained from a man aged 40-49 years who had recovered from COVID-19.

For the CDR3, the DNA is TGTGCCAGCGGGGGGGGCCACGAGCAGTACTTC. Translated, it gives CASGGGHEQYF. The rearrangement links TRBV28 to TRBJ2-7; D possibly corresponds to TRBD2 (7 bases). CDR3 length equals 11 residues. Germline CDR1 MDHEN, CDR2 SYDVKM. The germline V and J ends were trimmed by 8 bases and 5 bases, with 10 bases remaining between them.

The DNA for the CDR3 is TGTGCCAGCAGTGAATACGGGGGGCGCGTTCAGCCCCAGCATTTT. It codes for CASSEYGGRVQPQHF. The chain carries TRBV6-1 and TRBJ1-5, with D perhaps TRBD1 (6 bases). The CDR3 consists of 15 residues. CDR1 is MNHNS, CDR2 SASEGT, per germline. V was pared by 2 bases and J by 6 bases, with 14 bases between.

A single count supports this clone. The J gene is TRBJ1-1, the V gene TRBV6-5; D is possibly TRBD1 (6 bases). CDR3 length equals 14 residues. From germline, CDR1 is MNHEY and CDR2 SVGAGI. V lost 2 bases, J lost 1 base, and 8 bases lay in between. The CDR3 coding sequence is TGTGCCAGCAGTTACGAGGGACAGAACACTGAAGCTTTCTTT. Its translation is CASSYEGQNTEAFF.

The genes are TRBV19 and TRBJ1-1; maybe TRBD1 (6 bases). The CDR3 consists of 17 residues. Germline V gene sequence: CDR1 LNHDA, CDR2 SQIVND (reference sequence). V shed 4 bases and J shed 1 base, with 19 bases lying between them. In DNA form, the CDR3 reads TGTGCCAGTAGTACAGGACAGACACAGGGCAGGAACACTGAAGCTTTCTTT. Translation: CASSTGQTQGRNTEAFF.

As DNA, the CDR3 is TGTGCCAGCAGCTTAGAGGCAGGGTCTGGCTACACCTTC. Translated: CASSLEAGSGYTF. The rearrangement uses TRBV7-6 and TRBJ1-2; D may be TRBD1 (5 bases). This CDR3 spans 13 amino acids. Trimming took off 1 base at V and 7 bases at J, with 10 bases between the two ends. CDR1 SGHVS and CDR2 FNYEAQ come from the germline V gene.

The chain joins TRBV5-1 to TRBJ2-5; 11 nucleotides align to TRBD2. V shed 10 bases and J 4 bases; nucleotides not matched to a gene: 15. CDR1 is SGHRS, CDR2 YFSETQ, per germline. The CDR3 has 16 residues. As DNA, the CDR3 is TGCGCCTCAGGATTATTAGCGGGAGGGCCGGGAGAGACCCAGTACTTC. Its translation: CASGLLAGGPGETQYF.

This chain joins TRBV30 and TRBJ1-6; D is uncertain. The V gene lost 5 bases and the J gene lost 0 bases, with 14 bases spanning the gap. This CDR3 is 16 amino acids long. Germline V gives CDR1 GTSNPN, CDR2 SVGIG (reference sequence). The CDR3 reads CAWGLSGSSYNSPLHF. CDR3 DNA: TGTGCCTGGGGATTATCGGGGAGCTCCTATAATTCACCCCTCCACTTT.

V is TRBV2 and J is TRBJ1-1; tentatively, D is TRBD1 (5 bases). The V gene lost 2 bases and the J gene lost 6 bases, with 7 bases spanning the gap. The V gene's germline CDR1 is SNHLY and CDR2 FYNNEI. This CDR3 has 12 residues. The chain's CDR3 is CASSELGAEAFF. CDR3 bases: TGTGCCAGCAGTGAACTAGGGGCTGAAGCTTTCTTT.

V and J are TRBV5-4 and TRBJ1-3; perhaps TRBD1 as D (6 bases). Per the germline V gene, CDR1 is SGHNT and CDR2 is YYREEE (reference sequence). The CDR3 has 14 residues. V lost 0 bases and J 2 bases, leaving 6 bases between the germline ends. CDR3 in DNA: TGTGCCAGCAGCTTGGACAGGGCTGGAAACACCATATATTTT. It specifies CASSLDRAGNTIYF.

CDR3 nucleotides: TGTGCCAGCAGCTTAGGGGGCCCAGGACAGAACACCGGGGAGCTGTTTTTT. Encoded protein: CASSLGGPGQNTGELFF. The chain is built from TRBV7-6 and TRBJ2-2; D possibly corresponds to TRBD1 (5 bases). V lost 1 base and J 1 base, leaving 13 bases between the germline ends. Germline CDR1 and CDR2: SGHVS and FNYEAQ. The CDR3 spans 17 residues.

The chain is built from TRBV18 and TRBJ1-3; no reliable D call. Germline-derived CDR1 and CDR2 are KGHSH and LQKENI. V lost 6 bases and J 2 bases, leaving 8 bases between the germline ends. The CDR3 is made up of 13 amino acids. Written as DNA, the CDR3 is TGTGCCAGCTCCCCAGCAGCTGGAAACACCATATATTTT. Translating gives CASSPAAGNTIYF.

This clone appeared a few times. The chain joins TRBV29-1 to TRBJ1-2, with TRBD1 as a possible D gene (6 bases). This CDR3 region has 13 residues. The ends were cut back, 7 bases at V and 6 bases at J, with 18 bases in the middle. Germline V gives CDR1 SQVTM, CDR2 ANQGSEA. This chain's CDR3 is CSGGTGQEDGYTF. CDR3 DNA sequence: TGCAGCGGGGGAACAGGGCAGGAGGATGGCTACACCTTC. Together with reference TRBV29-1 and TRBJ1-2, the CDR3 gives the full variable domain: SAVISQKPSRDICQRGTSLTIQCQVDSQVTMMFWYRQQPGQSLTLIATANQGSEATYESGFVIDKFPISRPNLTFSTLTVSNMSPEDSSIYLCSGGTGQEDGYTFGSGTRLTVV.

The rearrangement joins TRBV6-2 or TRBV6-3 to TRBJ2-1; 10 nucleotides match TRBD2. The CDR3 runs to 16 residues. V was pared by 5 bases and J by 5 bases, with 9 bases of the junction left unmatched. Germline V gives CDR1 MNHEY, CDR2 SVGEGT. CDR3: CASSGASGSYNNEQFF. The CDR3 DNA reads TGTGCCAGCAGTGGGGCTAGCGGGAGTTATAACAATGAGCAGTTCTTC.

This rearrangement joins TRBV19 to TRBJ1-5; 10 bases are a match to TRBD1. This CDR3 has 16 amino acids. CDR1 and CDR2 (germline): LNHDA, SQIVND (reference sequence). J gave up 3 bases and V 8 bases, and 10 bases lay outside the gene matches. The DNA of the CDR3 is TGTGCCAGTGGCTTCGGGACAGGGGTTATCAATCAGCCCCAGCATTTT. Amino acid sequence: CASGFGTGVINQPQHF.

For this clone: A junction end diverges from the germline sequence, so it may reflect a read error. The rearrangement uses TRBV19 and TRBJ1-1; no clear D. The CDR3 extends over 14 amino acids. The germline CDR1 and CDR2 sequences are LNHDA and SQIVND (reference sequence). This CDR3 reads CASIISYPGTEAFF. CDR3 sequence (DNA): TGTGCCAGTATTATATCATATCCCGGCACTGAAGCTTTCTTT.

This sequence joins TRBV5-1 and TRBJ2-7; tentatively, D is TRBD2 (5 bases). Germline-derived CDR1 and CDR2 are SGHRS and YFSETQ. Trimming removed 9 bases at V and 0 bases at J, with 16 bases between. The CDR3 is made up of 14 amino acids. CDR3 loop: CATSRTLSSYEQYF. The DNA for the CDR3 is TGCGCCACCTCCCGGACTTTAAGCTCCTACGAGCAGTACTTC.

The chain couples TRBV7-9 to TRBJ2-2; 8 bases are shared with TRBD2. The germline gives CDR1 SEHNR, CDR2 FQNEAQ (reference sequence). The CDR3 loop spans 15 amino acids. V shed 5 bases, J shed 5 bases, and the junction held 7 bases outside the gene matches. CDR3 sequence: CASSPRLAGTGELFF. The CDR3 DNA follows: TGTGCCAGCAGCCCTCGGCTAGCGGGTACCGGGGAGCTGTTTTTT.

The CDR3 here is CASSIEAGYNEQFF. The CDR3 DNA reads TGTGCCAGTAGTATAGAAGCGGGCTACAATGAGCAGTTCTTC. The rearrangement uses TRBV19 and TRBJ2-1, with D maybe TRBD2 (6 bases). The ends were cut back, 0 bases at V and 3 bases at J, with 6 bases in the middle. This CDR3 is 14 amino acids long. Germline assignment: CDR1 LNHDA and CDR2 SQIVND (reference sequence).

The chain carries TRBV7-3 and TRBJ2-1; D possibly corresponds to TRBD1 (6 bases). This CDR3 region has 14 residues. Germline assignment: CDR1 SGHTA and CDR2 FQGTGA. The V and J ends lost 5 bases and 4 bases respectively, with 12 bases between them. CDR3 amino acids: CASSPNGQYNEQFF. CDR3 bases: TGTGCCAGCAGCCCGAATGGACAGTACAATGAGCAGTTCTTC.

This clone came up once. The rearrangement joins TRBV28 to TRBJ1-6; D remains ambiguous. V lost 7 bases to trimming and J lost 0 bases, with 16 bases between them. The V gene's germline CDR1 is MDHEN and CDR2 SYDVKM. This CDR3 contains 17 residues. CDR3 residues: CASTSMGASSYNSPLHF. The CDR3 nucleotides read TGTGCCAGCACCTCAATGGGAGCTAGCTCCTATAATTCACCCCTCCACTTT.

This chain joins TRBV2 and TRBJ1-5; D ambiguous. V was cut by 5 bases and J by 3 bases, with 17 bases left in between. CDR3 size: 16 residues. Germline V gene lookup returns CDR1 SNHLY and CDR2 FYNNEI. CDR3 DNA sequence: TGTGCCAGCAGTTACTTTGGAGAAACTAACAATCAGCCCCAGCATTTT. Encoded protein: CASSYFGETNNQPQHF.

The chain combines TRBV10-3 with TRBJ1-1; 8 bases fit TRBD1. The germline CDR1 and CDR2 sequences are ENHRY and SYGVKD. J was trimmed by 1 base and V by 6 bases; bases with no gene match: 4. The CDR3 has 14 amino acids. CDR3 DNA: TGTGCCATCAGGGGGGGGACAGGGAACACTGAAGCTTTCTTT. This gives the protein CAIRGGTGNTEAFF.

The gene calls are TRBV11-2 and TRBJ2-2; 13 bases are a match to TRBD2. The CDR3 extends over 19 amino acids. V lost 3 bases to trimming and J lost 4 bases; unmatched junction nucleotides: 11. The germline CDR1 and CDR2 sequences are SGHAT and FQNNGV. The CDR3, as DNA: TGTGCCAGCAGCTTCTTGGGACTAGCGGGATGGGACGGCACCGGGGAGCTGTTTTTT. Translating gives CASSFLGLAGWDGTGELFF.

The CDR3 spells CASSLEREGEQYV. CDR3 coding DNA: TGTGCCAGCAGCTTAGAGCGGGAGGGCGAGCAGTACGTC. V usage is TRBV7-2 and J usage is TRBJ2-7, with TRBD2 identical over 10 bases. The CDR3 is made up of 13 amino acids. The junction had 0 bases not matched to a gene; V was cut back by 1 base and J by 6 bases. Germline V gene sequence: CDR1 SGHTA, CDR2 FQGNSA.

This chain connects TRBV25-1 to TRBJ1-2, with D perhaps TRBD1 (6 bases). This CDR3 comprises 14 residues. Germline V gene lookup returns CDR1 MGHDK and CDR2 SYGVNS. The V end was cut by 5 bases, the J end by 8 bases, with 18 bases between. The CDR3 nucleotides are TGTGCCAGCAGTCAATTGGGGGGGCTAGCGGGCTACACCTTC. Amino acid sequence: CASSQLGGLAGYTF.

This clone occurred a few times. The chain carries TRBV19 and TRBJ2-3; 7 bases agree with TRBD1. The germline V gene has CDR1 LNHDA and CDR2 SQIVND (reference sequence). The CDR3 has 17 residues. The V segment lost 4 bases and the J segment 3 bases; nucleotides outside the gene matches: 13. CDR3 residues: CASSTGGRGIGTDTQYF. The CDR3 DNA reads TGTGCCAGTAGTACTGGCGGCAGGGGGATTGGGACAGATACGCAGTATTTT. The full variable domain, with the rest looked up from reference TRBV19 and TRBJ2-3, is DGGITQSPKYLFRKEGQNVTLSCEQNLNHDAMYWYRQDPGQGLRLIYYSQIVNDFQKGDIAEGYSVSREKKESFPLTVTSAQKNPTAFYLCASSTGGRGIGTDTQYFGPGTRLTVL.

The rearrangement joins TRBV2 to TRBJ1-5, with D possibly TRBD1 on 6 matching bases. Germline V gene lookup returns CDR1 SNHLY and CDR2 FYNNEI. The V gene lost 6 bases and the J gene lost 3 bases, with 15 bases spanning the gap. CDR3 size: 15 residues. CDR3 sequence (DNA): TGTGCCAGCAGCCTGGCACAGGGCTCCAATCAGCCCCAGCATTTT. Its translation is CASSLAQGSNQPQHF.

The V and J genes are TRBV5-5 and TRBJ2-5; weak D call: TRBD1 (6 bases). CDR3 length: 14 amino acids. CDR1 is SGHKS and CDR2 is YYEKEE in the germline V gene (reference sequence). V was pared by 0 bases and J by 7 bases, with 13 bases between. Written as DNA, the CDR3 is TGTGCCAGCAGCTTGGCAGGGGCGCATGGGACCCAGTACTTC. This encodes CASSLAGAHGTQYF.